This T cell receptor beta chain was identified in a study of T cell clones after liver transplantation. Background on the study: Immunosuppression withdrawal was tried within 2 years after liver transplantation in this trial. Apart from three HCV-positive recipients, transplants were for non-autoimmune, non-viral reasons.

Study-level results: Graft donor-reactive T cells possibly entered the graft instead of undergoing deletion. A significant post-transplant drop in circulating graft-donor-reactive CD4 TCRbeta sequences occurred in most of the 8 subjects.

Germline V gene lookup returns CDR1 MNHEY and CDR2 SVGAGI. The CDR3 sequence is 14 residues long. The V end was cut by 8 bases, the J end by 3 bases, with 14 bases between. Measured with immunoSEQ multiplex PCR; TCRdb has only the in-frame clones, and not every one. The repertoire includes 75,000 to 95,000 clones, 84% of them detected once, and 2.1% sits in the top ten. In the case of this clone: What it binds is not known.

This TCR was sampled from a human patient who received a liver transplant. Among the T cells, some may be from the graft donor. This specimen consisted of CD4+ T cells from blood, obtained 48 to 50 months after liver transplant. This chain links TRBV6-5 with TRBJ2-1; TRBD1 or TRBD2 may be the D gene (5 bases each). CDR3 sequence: CASASRDHYNEQFF. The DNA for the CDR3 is TGTGCCAGCGCGTCCCGGGACCACTACAATGAGCAGTTCTTC.